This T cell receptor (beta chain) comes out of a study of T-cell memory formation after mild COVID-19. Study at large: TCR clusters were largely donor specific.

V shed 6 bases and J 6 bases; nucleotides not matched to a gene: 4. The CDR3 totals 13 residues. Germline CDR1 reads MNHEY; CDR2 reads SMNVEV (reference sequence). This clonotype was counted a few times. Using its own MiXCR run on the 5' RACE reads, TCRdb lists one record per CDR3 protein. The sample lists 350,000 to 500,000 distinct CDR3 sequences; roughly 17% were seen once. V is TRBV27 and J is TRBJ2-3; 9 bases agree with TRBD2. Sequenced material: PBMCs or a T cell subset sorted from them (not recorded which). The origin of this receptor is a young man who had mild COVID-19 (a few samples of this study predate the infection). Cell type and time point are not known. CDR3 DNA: TGTGCCAGCAGGCGGGGGGGCCTTGATACGCAGTATTTT. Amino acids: CASRRGGLDTQYF.